Included here is one T cell receptor (beta chain) sequence, with context. The CDR3 has 15 amino acids. V trimming: 3 bases; J trimming: 7 bases; junction bases outside the gene matches: 9. Germline values: CDR1 MNHNS, CDR2 SASEGT. The sample originates from a study of blood T cell repertoires in COVID-19. Study-level background: COVID-19 samples collected from the United States, Italy and Spain covered acute and convalescent phases. PBMCs, B-cell-depleted T cells, or T cells provided the cDNA or gDNA that made up the material.

In the authors' workflow: Scientists estimated how many nucleated cells there were by amplifying reference gene primers. TCRdb's table, derived via immunoSEQ multiplex PCR, lists solely in-frame clones and lacks some. V and J calls plus clone size are reproduced from that table; the DNA served to infer D and trimming. The sample consists of about 160,000 clones, 92% of them appearing once. Specimen: peripheral blood. The receptor comes from a man aged 25 to 45 with COVID-19, enrolled during active disease. The gene calls are TRBV6-1 and TRBJ2-1; 7 bases agree with TRBD1. The CDR3 sequence is CASSDRQQGINEQFF. CDR3 nucleotides: TGTGCCAGCAGTGACCGCCAACAGGGGATAAATGAGCAGTTCTTC.